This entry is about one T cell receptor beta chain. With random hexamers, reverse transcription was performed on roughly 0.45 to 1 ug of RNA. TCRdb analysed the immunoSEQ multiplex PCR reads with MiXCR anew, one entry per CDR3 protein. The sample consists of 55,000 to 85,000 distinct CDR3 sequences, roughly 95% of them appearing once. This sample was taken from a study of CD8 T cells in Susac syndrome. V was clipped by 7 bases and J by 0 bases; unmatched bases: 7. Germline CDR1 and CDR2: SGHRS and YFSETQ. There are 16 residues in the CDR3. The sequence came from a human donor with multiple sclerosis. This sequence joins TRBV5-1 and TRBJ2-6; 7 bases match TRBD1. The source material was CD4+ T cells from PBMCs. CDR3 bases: TGCGCCAGCCGACCACAGGGGAACTCTGGGGCCAACGTCCTGACTTTC. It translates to CASRPQGNSGANVLTF.